The entry below describes one T cell receptor beta chain. Its specificity is not known. The sample comes from a study of shared clonotypes between healthy human individuals. Original processing notes: Without quality scores, immunoSEQ junctional reads could not be filtered like full-length reads. Profiled with immunoSEQ multiplex PCR; TCRdb holds only in-frame clones, not every one. Clonal size and the V and J genes are those of that table, whereas D and trimming came from the DNA. The data show about 490,000 clones, roughly 78% seen once. Study findings and constraints: The sole specimen, blood, was sampled, and tissue repertoires likely differ. The expectation was that sequencing depth would affect clonotype sharing among donors.

Every donor was a Caucasian adult from Nashville, Tennessee. The V segment lost 7 bases and the J segment 4 bases; nucleotides outside the gene matches: 9. The CDR3 length is 14 residues. CDR1 and CDR2 from the germline V gene are MNHEY and SMNVEV (reference sequence). This sequence originates from a middle-aged woman in good health. Some clones in this sample may be carry-over from other donors' samples. The rearrangement uses TRBV27 and TRBJ2-5; 7 nucleotides match TRBD1. Sequenced input: PBMCs. In nucleotides, the CDR3 is TGTGCCAGCACCCCTACAGGGGTGGGAGAGACCCAGTACTTC. It is translated as CASTPTGVGETQYF.